A single sample gave rise to the 22 T cell receptor beta chains below, sequenced in a study of T-cell reconstitution after alpha-beta-depleted transplantation in children. It was with unique molecular identifiers that the TCRbeta library was prepared. Using its own MiXCR run on the PCR reads, TCRdb lists one record per CDR3 protein. The table lists about 440,000 distinct CDR3 sequences, over 40% of them singletons. Source: PBMCs, taken before TCRalphabeta/CD19-depleted stem cell transplant. All receptors derive from a girl aged 2-9 years with aplastic anemia, due to receive a stem cell transplant.

The chain joins TRBV19 to TRBJ1-5; no definite D call. Germline CDR1 and CDR2: LNHDA and SQIVND (reference sequence). Trimming removed 7 bases at V and 5 bases at J, with 12 bases between. The CDR3 loop spans 13 amino acids. The CDR3 here is CASNKDIYQPQHF. The CDR3 region has the DNA TGTGCCAGTAACAAGGATATCTATCAGCCCCAGCATTTT.

The J gene is TRBJ1-1, the V gene TRBV12-3 or TRBV12-4, with 11 bases matching TRBD1. The CDR3 runs to 14 residues. The V and J ends lost 6 bases and 5 bases, in that order; junction bases with no gene match: 5. The CDR3 coding sequence is TGTGCCAGCAGATCAGGGACAGGGGGTACTGAAGCTTTCTTT. Amino acids: CASRSGTGGTEAFF.

This clonotype was observed a few times. The chain uses TRBV20-1 and TRBJ1-5; D may be TRBD1 (5 bases). The CDR3 is 13 residues long. In germline, CDR1 is DFQATT, CDR2 SNEGSKA (reference sequence). Trimming removed 3 bases at V and 7 bases at J, with 13 bases between. Here the CDR3 reads CSASERGRQPQHF. The DNA for the CDR3 is TGCAGTGCTAGTGAAAGGGGCCGACAGCCCCAGCATTTT.

This chain links TRBV5-1 with TRBJ2-1, with 10 bases that match TRBD2. Looked up from germline, CDR1 is SGHRS and CDR2 is YFSETQ. CDR3 length equals 15 residues. V was clipped by 3 bases and J by 7 bases; unmatched bases: 7. CDR3 nucleotide sequence: TGCGCCAGCAGCTGGGTAGCGGGAGGTCGGAATGAGCAGTTCTTC. Translated, it gives CASSWVAGGRNEQFF.

This clonotype was seen at least ten times. The rearrangement links TRBV5-1 to TRBJ2-5, with 13 positions matching TRBD2. Germline CDR1 is SGHRS and CDR2 is YFSETQ. The CDR3 totals 16 residues. V lost 4 bases and J lost 5; bases outside the gene matches: 8. The chain's CDR3 is CASSPRTSGRQETQYF. DNA for the CDR3: TGCGCCAGCAGCCCGAGGACTAGCGGGAGACAGGAGACCCAGTACTTC. The whole variable domain, filled in from reference TRBV5-1 and TRBJ2-5, reads KAGVTQTPRYLIKTRGQQVTLSCSPISGHRSVSWYQQTPGQGLQFLFEYFSETQRNKGNFPGRFSGRQFSNSRSEMNVSTLELGDSALYLCASSPRTSGRQETQYFGPGTRLLVL.

At least ten counts were recorded for this clonotype. This sequence joins TRBV14 and TRBJ2-1; possible D gene TRBD2, 7 bases. Germline loops: CDR1 SGHDN, CDR2 FVKESK. The CDR3 totals 13 residues. V lost 4 bases, J lost 9 bases, and 13 bases lay in between. CDR3 nucleotide sequence: TGTGCCAGCAGCCCAGTCGGGGGGCCTGAGCAGTTCTTC. It yields the protein CASSPVGGPEQFF.

CDR3 DNA: TGCAGTGCTCCGCGGACTAGCGGGAGGAAAAATGAGCAGTTCTTC. It codes for CSAPRTSGRKNEQFF. The chain links TRBV20-1 to TRBJ2-1; TRBD2 aligns across 14 bases. J lost 7 bases, V lost 5 bases, and 7 bases had no gene match. The CDR3 has 15 residues. Germline V lookup: CDR1 DFQATT, CDR2 SNEGSKA (reference sequence).

CDR3 region: CASSLGRRGAGEQYF. CDR3 sequence (DNA): TGTGCCAGCAGCTTAGGCCGGCGCGGGGCTGGCGAGCAGTACTTC. V is TRBV7-9 and J is TRBJ2-7, with D possibly matching TRBD2 (6 bases). The CDR3 has 15 residues. V shed 1 base and J shed 6 bases, with 16 bases lying between them. Looked up from germline, CDR1 is SEHNR and CDR2 is FQNEAQ (reference sequence).

In its sample, this clonotype was seen many times. This rearrangement joins TRBV9 to TRBJ2-2; D perhaps matches TRBD1 (8 bases). In germline, CDR1 is SGDLS, CDR2 YYNGEE. Trimming pared 5 bases from V and 5 bases from J, leaving 19 bases between. CDR3 length: 16 residues. CDR3 sequence reads: CASRQGGGPETGELFF. DNA of the CDR3: TGTGCCAGCAGACAGGGGGGAGGGCCAGAGACCGGGGAGCTGTTTTTT.

The sample holds many counts of this clonotype. The V gene is TRBV4-3, the J gene TRBJ2-3; D is perhaps TRBD1 or TRBD2 (5 bases each). CDR3 size: 17 residues. Germline V lookup: CDR1 LGHNA, CDR2 YSLEER. Trimming removed 0 bases from V and 1 base from J, with 14 bases in between. The CDR3 is CASSQDSRRGGTDTQYF. In DNA, the CDR3 is TGCGCCAGCAGCCAAGATTCGCGGAGAGGGGGCACAGATACGCAGTATTTT.

CDR3 nucleotide sequence: TGTGCCAGCGGGTACCGGGCCGGTGAGACCCAGTACTTC. It specifies CASGYRAGETQYF. This rearrangement joins TRBV12-3 or TRBV12-4 to TRBJ2-5; D gene ambiguous. This CDR3 region has 13 residues. Trimming left V 8 bases short and J 5 bases short, with 15 bases between.

At least ten counts were recorded for this clonotype. The chain links TRBV7-9 to TRBJ2-1; the D is unclear. With 9 bases removed from V and 1 base from J, the gap between germline ends came to 10 bases. Germline values: CDR1 SEHNR, CDR2 FQNEAQ (reference sequence). The CDR3 is 13 amino acids. The CDR3 protein is CASSVQSYNEQFF. DNA for the CDR3: TGTGCCAGTAGTGTGCAGTCCTACAATGAGCAGTTCTTC. Drawing the rest from reference TRBV7-9 and TRBJ2-1, the complete variable domain is DTGVSQNPRHKITKRGQNVTFRCDPISEHNRLYWYRQTLGQGPEFLTYFQNEAQLEKSRLLSDRFSAERPKGSFSTLEIQRTEQGDSAMYLCASSVQSYNEQFFGPGTRLTVL.

The J gene is TRBJ2-1, the V gene TRBV4-1; D assignment may be TRBD1 or TRBD2 (6 bases each). Germline V gene sequence: CDR1 MGHRA, CDR2 YSYEKL. Trimming cost V 3 bases and J 0 bases, with 15 bases left between them. The CDR3 sequence is 17 residues long. The CDR3 here is CASSQGGGESSYNEQFF. The DNA for the CDR3 is TGCGCCAGCAGCCAGGGGGGCGGGGAGAGCTCCTACAATGAGCAGTTCTTC.

The table lists this clonotype with many counts. The rearrangement links TRBV27 to TRBJ2-1; 10 bases agree with TRBD2. Germline V CDR1 and CDR2: MNHEY, SMNVEV (reference sequence). This CDR3 spans 14 amino acids. V shed 9 bases, J shed 2 bases, and the junction held 4 bases outside the gene matches. CDR3 sequence reads: CASRAGGPYNEQFF. In DNA, the CDR3 is TGTGCCAGTCGAGCGGGAGGGCCCTACAATGAGCAGTTCTTC.

V is TRBV6-5 and J is TRBJ2-7; D uncertain. The CDR3 covers 14 residues. Germline V gene lookup returns CDR1 MNHEY and CDR2 SVGAGI. V lost 2 bases and J lost 2, with 10 bases in between. The CDR3 coding sequence is TGTGCCAGCAGTTACAGAAACAGTGCCTACGAGCAGTACTTC. Translating gives CASSYRNSAYEQYF.

This clonotype was detected only once. The CDR3 here is CASSELPGLAAYEQYF. CDR3 coding DNA: TGCGCCAGCAGTGAGTTACCGGGACTAGCGGCCTACGAGCAGTACTTC. The V gene is TRBV10-1, the J gene TRBJ2-7; 11 bases fit TRBD2. CDR3 length: 16 amino acids. The V gene's germline CDR1 is WNHNN and CDR2 SYGVQD (reference sequence). V was clipped by 1 base and J by 2 bases; unmatched bases: 4.

This clonotype was detected only a few times. The J gene is TRBJ2-3, the V gene TRBV7-9; 9 nucleotides align to TRBD2. The ends lost 5 bases at V and 3 bases at J; junction bases unmatched: 3. The V gene's germline CDR1 is SEHNR and CDR2 FQNEAQ (reference sequence). The CDR3 loop spans 14 amino acids. The DNA of the CDR3 is TGTGCCAGCAGCCGGAGCGGGAGGACAGATACGCAGTATTTT. Translation gives CASSRSGRTDTQYF. Full variable domain (outside the CDR3, taken from reference TRBV7-9 and TRBJ2-3): DTGVSQNPRHKITKRGQNVTFRCDPISEHNRLYWYRQTLGQGPEFLTYFQNEAQLEKSRLLSDRFSAERPKGSFSTLEIQRTEQGDSAMYLCASSRSGRTDTQYFGPGTRLTVL.

The V and J genes are TRBV12-3 or TRBV12-4 and TRBJ2-7; the D gene is possibly TRBD2 (5 bases). The CDR3 is 13 residues long. V lost 1 base and J lost 6, with 10 bases in between. The CDR3 loop reads CASSLEGSREQYF. CDR3 DNA: TGTGCCAGCAGTTTAGAAGGGAGCCGCGAGCAGTACTTC.

This clonotype came up many times. V usage is TRBV20-1 and J usage is TRBJ2-1; TRBD2 aligns across 9 bases. This CDR3 has 14 residues. Germline-derived CDR1 and CDR2 are DFQATT and SNEGSKA (reference sequence). J lost 3 bases, V lost 3 bases, and 3 bases had no gene match. DNA of the CDR3: TGCAGTGCTAGGCCACTAGCGGGCTACAATGAGCAGTTCTTC. It specifies CSARPLAGYNEQFF.

This clonotype was seen ten or more times. The V and J genes are TRBV9 and TRBJ2-6, with D perhaps matching TRBD1 or TRBD2 (5 bases each). Germline lookup yields CDR1 SGDLS and CDR2 YYNGEE. V shed 6 bases and J shed 4 bases, with 29 bases lying between them. The CDR3 consists of 20 residues. The CDR3 DNA is TGTGCCAGCACCGGGAAGATGGACAATGCTCCTTGGTCCGGGGCCAACGTCCTGACTTTC. Protein product: CASTGKMDNAPWSGANVLTF.

This clonotype has just one count. This chain links TRBV28 with TRBJ1-5, with a weak D call TRBD1 (5 bases). From germline, CDR1 is MDHEN and CDR2 SYDVKM. V was trimmed by 2 bases and J by 4 bases, leaving 12 bases between them. The CDR3 is made up of 15 amino acids. The CDR3 protein is CASSLRRGWNQPQHF. DNA of the CDR3: TGTGCCAGCAGTTTACGGCGGGGCTGGAATCAGCCCCAGCATTTT.

This clonotype was counted at least ten times. The chain carries TRBV11-2 and TRBJ2-3; no firm D call. Trimming shortened V by 0 bases and J by 0 bases, and 7 bases separated the two germline ends. Germline V CDR1 and CDR2: SGHAT, FQNNGV. The CDR3 runs to 15 residues. In nucleotides, the CDR3 is TGTGCCAGCAGCTTAGACGCGGTTAGCACAGATACGCAGTATTTT. Amino acid sequence: CASSLDAVSTDTQYF.